This T cell receptor (beta chain) was recorded in a study of blood T cell repertoires in COVID-19. Generated by immunoSEQ multiplex PCR, the TCRdb table keeps only in-frame clones and is missing some. The table has 30,000 or so clones, around 80% seen once; the top ten hold about 42%. CDR1 KGHDR and CDR2 SFDVKD come from the germline V gene. Trimming removed 9 bases from V and 4 bases from J, with 15 bases in between. CDR3 length equals 14 residues. The chain joins TRBV24-1 to TRBJ2-1; D is possibly TRBD2 (6 bases). The receptor was isolated from a man of 80 years or more with active or convalescent COVID-19. Source material: peripheral blood. CDR3 bases: TGTGCCACCCGGTCGGGAGCGAATTACAATGAGCAGTTCTTC. It translates to CATRSGANYNEQFF.